This passage covers 10 T cell receptor beta chains from one sample sequenced in a study of blood T cell dynamics during melanoma immunotherapy. The time point: week 3, after first cycle of checkpoint inhibitor. Produced via immunoSEQ multiplex PCR; TCRdb's table is partial and in-frame only. This sample has 10,000 to 12,000 clones, with around 87% found just once. The sequencing used blood, collected from a patient treated with checkpoint blockade. These receptors originate from a human donor with melanoma.

V is TRBV7-9 and J is TRBJ2-2; 9 bases line up with TRBD2. CDR1 and CDR2 from the germline V gene are SEHNR and FQNEAQ (reference sequence). Germline trimming cut 1 base from V and 0 bases from J; bases unmatched to any gene: 3. CDR3 length: 17 residues. The CDR3 region is CASSLGVAGANTGELFF. Written as DNA, the CDR3 is TGTGCCAGCAGCTTAGGTGTAGCGGGGGCGAACACCGGGGAGCTGTTTTTT.

Comment on this clone: This CDR3 is also generated by other DNA sequences in the sample. The chain recombines TRBV7-9 with TRBJ1-2; D call uncertain. V was cut by 0 bases and J by 2 bases, with 10 bases left in between. There are 15 residues in the CDR3. Germline CDR1 SEHNR, CDR2 FQNEAQ (reference sequence). The CDR3 DNA reads as TGTGCCAGCAGCTTAGCCTTGGGTTCCAACTATGGCTACACCTTC. Protein product: CASSLALGSNYGYTF.

A single count supports this clone. The chain is built from TRBV19 and TRBJ1-6; D is ambiguous. The germline gives CDR1 LNHDA, CDR2 SQIVND (reference sequence). With 8 bases removed from V and 7 bases from J, the gap between germline ends came to 21 bases. The CDR3 consists of 16 residues. CDR3 sequence reads: CASGRAETRENSPLHF. Here the CDR3 DNA reads TGTGCCAGTGGAAGGGCCGAGACTAGAGAGAATTCACCCCTCCACTTT.

The chain links TRBV9 to TRBJ2-5; perhaps TRBD1 as D (5 bases). Germline V gives CDR1 SGDLS, CDR2 YYNGEE. V dropped 0 bases and J dropped 6 bases, with 12 bases sitting between them. This CDR3 has 14 amino acids. The CDR3 sequence is CASSVGGQEKTQYF. CDR3 in DNA: TGTGCCAGCAGCGTAGGGGGCCAGGAGAAGACCCAGTACTTC.

The chain carries TRBV5-1 and TRBJ2-1, with TRBD2 matching 10 bases. Germline V gene sequence: CDR1 SGHRS, CDR2 YFSETQ. The trim removed 0 bases at V and 7 bases at J, leaving 4 bases unmatched. CDR3 length: 15 residues. The CDR3, as DNA: TGCGCCAGCAGCTTGGCGGAGCGGGGGGGAAATGAGCAGTTCTTC. It encodes CASSLAERGGNEQFF.

The rearrangement uses TRBV9 and TRBJ1-2; no clear D. Germline V CDR1 and CDR2: SGDLS, YYNGEE. The CDR3 length is 15 residues. V lost 0 bases and J 1 base, leaving 10 bases between the germline ends. CDR3 nucleotides: TGTGCCAGCAGCGTAGCTGGCAGCTTTAACTATGGCTACACCTTC. It encodes CASSVAGSFNYGYTF. Full variable domain (outside the CDR3, taken from reference TRBV9 and TRBJ1-2): DSGVTQTPKHLITATGQRVTLRCSPRSGDLSVYWYQQSLDQGLQFLIQYYNGEERAKGNILERFSAQQFPDLHSELNLSSLELGDSALYFCASSVAGSFNYGYTFGSGTRLTVV.

The V gene is TRBV19, the J gene TRBJ1-1; 8 bases are shared with TRBD1. Germline V gene lookup returns CDR1 LNHDA and CDR2 SQIVND (reference sequence). This CDR3 comprises 13 residues. The J segment lost 5 bases and the V segment lost 5 bases, leaving 4 bases of the junction unmatched. CDR3 bases: TGTGCCAGTAGTTCGGACAGGGAGACTGAAGCTTTCTTT. The encoded protein is CASSSDRETEAFF.

Comments on this clone: The same CDR3 arises from other DNA sequences in this sample as well. CDR3 loop: CASNFDRVNYGYTF. CDR3 in DNA: TGTGCCAGCAACTTCGACAGGGTTAACTATGGCTACACCTTC. The chain links TRBV19 to TRBJ1-2; 7 bases align to TRBD1. The CDR3 runs 14 residues. The germline V gene has CDR1 LNHDA and CDR2 SQIVND (reference sequence). J was trimmed by 1 base and V by 9 bases; bases with no gene match: 8.

This clone was seen more than once but under ten times. CDR3 nucleotides: TGTGCCAGCAGCACTGAACAGAAACAGGGGAGCTATGGCTACACCTTC. Translation gives CASSTEQKQGSYGYTF. The chain carries TRBV7-8 and TRBJ1-2; 7 bases are a match to TRBD1. V shed 5 bases, J shed 4 bases, and the junction held 13 bases outside the gene matches. CDR1 and CDR2 from the germline V gene are SGHVS and FQNEAQ. The CDR3 length is 16 residues.

This clone has a handful of counts. The CDR3 here is CASTPSGTGDWGYTF. In DNA, the CDR3 is TGCGCCAGCACCCCCTCCGGGACAGGGGATTGGGGCTACACCTTC. V is TRBV5-1 and J is TRBJ1-2; 10 bases are a match to TRBD1. Germline CDR1 and CDR2: SGHRS and YFSETQ. The CDR3 runs 15 residues. Unmatched junction bases numbered 13, after V lost 6 bases and J lost 8 bases.